The clone carrying this T cell receptor beta chain came up a few times. Its antigen is as yet unknown. This record comes from a study of CD4 T cells in relation to SARS-CoV-2 and coronaviruses. Study findings and constraints: Crossreactivity was assessed only for spike protein, not other viral proteins. About 65% of donors had memory CD4+ clonotypes crossrecognizing SARS-CoV-2 and common cold coronavirus spike.

Only in-frame clones appear in the TCRdb table, and some are missing; sequencing was by immunoSEQ multiplex PCR. The sample has around 21,000 clones; about 69% are singletons. The unexposed donors gave CD4+ T cells in about 2010-2019, prior to COVID-19. After roughly ten days of culture, CD4+ T cells were isolated. As cell numbers allowed, unexposed-donor CD4+ T cells faced SARS-CoV-2 S/N and four cold-coronavirus spikes. Trimming cost V 6 bases and J 5 bases, with 16 bases left between them. The germline V gene has CDR1 WNHNN and CDR2 SYGVQD (reference sequence). The CDR3 totals 14 residues. This sequence was found in a human donor in good health. Sequencing input: CD4+ T cells from PBMCs, cultured in vitro. This chain joins TRBV10-1 and TRBJ2-5; TRBD2 is a possible D gene (6 bases). CDR3 sequence (DNA): TGCGCCAGCAGCAAGGGGACTGCGGGGGAGACCCAGTACTTC. Residues: CASSKGTAGETQYF.